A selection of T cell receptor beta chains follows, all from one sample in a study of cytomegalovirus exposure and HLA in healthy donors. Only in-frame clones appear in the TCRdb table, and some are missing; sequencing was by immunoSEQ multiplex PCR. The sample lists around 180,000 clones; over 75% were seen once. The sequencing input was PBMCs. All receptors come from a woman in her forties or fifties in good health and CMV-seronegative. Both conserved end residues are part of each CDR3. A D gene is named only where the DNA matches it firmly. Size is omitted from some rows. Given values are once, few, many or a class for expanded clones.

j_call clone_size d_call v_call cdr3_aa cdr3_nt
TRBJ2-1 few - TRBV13 CASSLWRGLYNEQFF TGTGCCAGCAGCTTATGGCGGGGACTGTACAATGAGCAGTTCTTC
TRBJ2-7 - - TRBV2 CASRADYEQYF TGTGCCAGCAGAGCCGACTACGAGCAGTACTTC
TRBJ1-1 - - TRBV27 CASSLRGAVTEAFF TGTGCCAGCAGTTTGCGGGGGGCGGTCACTGAAGCTTTCTTT
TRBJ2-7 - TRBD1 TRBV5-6 CASSQGQGVRVEQYF TGTGCCAGCAGCCAAGGTCAGGGGGTAAGGGTCGAGCAGTACTTC
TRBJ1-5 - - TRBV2 CASSDDTHQPQHF TGTGCCAGCAGTGACGACACACATCAGCCCCAGCATTTT
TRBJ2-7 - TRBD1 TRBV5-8 CASNPTGDPYEQYF TGTGCCAGCAACCCGACAGGGGACCCCTACGAGCAGTACTTC
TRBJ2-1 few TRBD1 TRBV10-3 CAISESSGQGRNEQFF TGTGCCATCAGTGAGTCGTCGGGACAGGGCAGGAATGAGCAGTTCTTC
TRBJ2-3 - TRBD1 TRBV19 CASSRTGGRTDTQYF TGTGCCAGTAGCCGGACAGGGGGCAGGACAGATACGCAGTATTTT
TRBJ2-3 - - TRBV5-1 CASSLVPARGGTTDTQYF TGCGCCAGCAGCTTGGTCCCCGCACGGGGTGGTACCACAGATACGCAGTATTTT
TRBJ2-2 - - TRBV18 CASSLAGISGELFF TGTGCCAGCTCACTGGCGGGAATTAGCGGGGAGCTGTTTTTT
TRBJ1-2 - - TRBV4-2 CASSQLRGGDRSGYGYTF TGTGCCAGCAGCCAATTAAGGGGGGGCGACAGATCTGGCTATGGCTACACCTTC
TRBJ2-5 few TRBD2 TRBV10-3 CAISENPGLAGETQYF TGTGCCATCAGTGAAAATCCGGGACTAGCCGGAGAGACCCAGTACTTC
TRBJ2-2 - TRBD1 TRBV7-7 CASSLDQGAGELFF TGTGCCAGCAGCTTAGATCAGGGGGCCGGGGAGCTGTTTTTT
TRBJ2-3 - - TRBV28 CASSLRKGGTDTQYF TGTGCCAGCAGTTTACGCAAGGGGGGCACAGATACGCAGTATTTT
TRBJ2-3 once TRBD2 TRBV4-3 CASSLLAGPGTDTQYF TGCGCCAGCAGCCTCTTAGCGGGGCCCGGCACAGATACGCAGTATTTT
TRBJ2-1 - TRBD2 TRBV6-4 CASSGPSGTNYNEQFF TGTGCCAGCAGTGGTCCTAGCGGGACTAACTACAATGAGCAGTTCTTC
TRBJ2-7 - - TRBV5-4 CASSLVSGDLYF TGTGCCAGCAGCCTGGTATCGGGAGATCTGTACTTC
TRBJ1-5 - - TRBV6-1 CASGARQAREPQHF TGTGCCAGCGGGGCTCGACAGGCTCGGGAACCCCAGCATTTT
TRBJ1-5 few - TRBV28 CASSQMQGVGTQPQHF TGTGCCAGCAGTCAAATGCAGGGTGTTGGAACTCAGCCCCAGCATTTT
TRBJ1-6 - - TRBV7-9 CANSQGGYSPLHF TGTGCCAATAGTCAGGGAGGCTATTCACCCCTCCACTTT
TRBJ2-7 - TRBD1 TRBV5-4 CASSFRDRLYEQYF TGTGCCAGCAGCTTCCGGGACAGACTATACGAGCAGTACTTC
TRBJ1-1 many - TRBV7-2 CASSLRETEAFF TGTGCCAGCAGCTTACGGGAGACTGAAGCTTTCTTT
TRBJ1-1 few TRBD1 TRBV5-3 CARSGDRGEGNTEAFF TGTGCCAGAAGCGGAGACAGGGGTGAGGGGAACACTGAAGCTTTCTTT
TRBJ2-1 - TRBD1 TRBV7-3 CASSLIRQGEQFF TGTGCCAGCAGCCTTATAAGACAGGGTGAGCAGTTCTTC
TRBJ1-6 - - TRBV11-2 CASSLEGDNSPLHF TGTGCCAGCAGCTTAGAAGGAGATAATTCACCCCTCCACTTT
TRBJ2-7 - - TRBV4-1 CASSQSDSPHEQYF TGCGCCAGCAGCCAATCGGACAGTCCTCACGAGCAGTACTTC
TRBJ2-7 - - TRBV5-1 CASSLGQVGEQYF TGCGCCAGCAGCTTGGGACAGGTAGGCGAGCAGTACTTC
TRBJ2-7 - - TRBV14 CASSQGSGGKGEQYF TGTGCCAGCAGCCAAGGTTCCGGGGGAAAGGGCGAGCAGTACTTC
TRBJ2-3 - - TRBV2 CASSPNGLSTDTQYF TGTGCCAGCAGTCCGAACGGTTTAAGCACAGATACGCAGTATTTT
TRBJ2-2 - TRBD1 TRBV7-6 CASSQRDSGTGELFF TGTGCCAGCAGCCAACGGGACAGCGGAACCGGGGAGCTGTTTTTT
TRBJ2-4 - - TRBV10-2 CASKGLQHIQYF TGCGCCAGCAAAGGACTGCAACACATTCAGTACTTC
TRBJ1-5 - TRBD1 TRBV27 CASSGGQGFSNQPQHF TGTGCCAGCAGTGGTGGACAGGGGTTCAGCAATCAGCCCCAGCATTTT
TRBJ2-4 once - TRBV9 CASSVDPTGKNIQYF TGTGCCAGCAGCGTAGATCCGACGGGCAAAAACATTCAGTACTTC
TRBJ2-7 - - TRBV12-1 CASSCQSGTRCSEQYF TGTGCCAGCAGCTGTCAATCTGGGACAAGGTGCTCCGAGCAGTACTTC
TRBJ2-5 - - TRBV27 CASSMGLAPLETQYF TGTGCCAGCAGCATGGGACTGGCCCCTCTTGAGACCCAGTACTTC
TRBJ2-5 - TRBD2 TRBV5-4 CASSLDPSGGRQETQYF TGTGCCAGCAGCTTGGACCCTAGCGGGGGTCGCCAAGAGACCCAGTACTTC
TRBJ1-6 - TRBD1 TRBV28 CASSTGGKVPLHF TGTGCCAGCAGTACAGGGGGCAAGGTACCCCTCCACTTT
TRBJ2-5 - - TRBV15 CATSRNKRDFQETQYF TGTGCCACCAGCAGAAACAAACGGGACTTCCAAGAGACCCAGTACTTC
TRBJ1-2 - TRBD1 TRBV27 CASSSFMQDRQNYGYTF TGTGCCAGCAGTTCATTTATGCAGGACAGGCAAAACTATGGCTACACCTTC
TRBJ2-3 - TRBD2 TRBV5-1 CASSLSQTSGRAATTDTQYF TGCGCCAGCAGCTTATCCCAGACTAGCGGGAGGGCCGCAACCACAGATACGCAGTATTTT
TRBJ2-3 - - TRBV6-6 CASRNTKYGTDTQYF TGTGCCAGCAGAAACACGAAGTACGGCACAGATACGCAGTATTTT
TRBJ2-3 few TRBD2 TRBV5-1 CASSAGEAGDTQYF TGCGCCAGCAGCGCGGGGGAAGCGGGAGATACGCAGTATTTT
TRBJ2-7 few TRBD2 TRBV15 CATSISGSDLEQYF TGTGCCACCAGCATCAGCGGGAGTGATCTCGAGCAGTACTTC
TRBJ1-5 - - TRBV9 CASSPRGSNQPQHF TGTGCCAGCAGCCCGCGAGGGAGCAATCAGCCCCAGCATTTT
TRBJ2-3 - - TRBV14 CASSPLGIRETQYF TGTGCCAGCAGCCCCCTGGGCATTCGGGAGACGCAGTATTTT